The 28 T cell receptor beta chains below were found in one sample sequenced in a study of blood T cells in healthy people across ages. Next came a second PCR, run for about 7 to 11 cycles, which used a sample-barcoded 5' primer along with a J-beta primer mix. TCRdb called the 5' RACE reads again in MiXCR, with one record for every CDR3 protein. The sample consists of about 1.8 million distinct CDR3 sequences, less than 50% of them appearing once. Material for sequencing was blood. The receptors derive from a woman in her thirties or forties in good health.

V and J are TRBV4-1 and TRBJ2-1, with 10 bases identical to TRBD2. The CDR3 has 17 residues. CDR1 and CDR2 from the germline V gene are MGHRA and YSYEKL. V dropped 0 bases and J dropped 4; count of bases not matched to a gene: 6. CDR3 in amino acids: CASSQDLRTSGYNEQFF. CDR3 bases: TGCGCCAGCAGCCAAGATCTCAGGACTAGCGGTTACAATGAGCAGTTCTTC.

CDR3 residues: CASTRQGADTDTQYF. CDR3 nucleotide sequence: TGTGCCAGTACCCGACAGGGGGCAGACACAGATACGCAGTATTTT. The V call is TRBV19, the J call TRBJ2-3; TRBD1 agrees at 10 bases. Germline V CDR1 and CDR2: LNHDA, SQIVND (reference sequence). Unmatched junction bases numbered 6, after V lost 7 bases and J lost 2 bases. This CDR3 contains 15 residues.

The rearrangement links TRBV2 to TRBJ2-7, with 9 positions matching TRBD2. The CDR3 loop spans 14 amino acids. V gave up 7 bases and J gave up 2 bases; unmatched junction bases: 6. Germline V CDR1 and CDR2: SNHLY, FYNNEI. CDR3 nucleotides: TGTGCCAGCAAAGGCGGGGGGGCCCCCTACGAGCAGTACTTC. It translates to CASKGGGAPYEQYF.

The chain joins TRBV20-1 to TRBJ2-4; 11 bases align to TRBD2. The J call may be in error: the DNA end matches TRBJ2-7 better. The CDR3 is 16 residues long. The germline gives CDR1 DFQATT, CDR2 SNEGSKA (reference sequence). In DNA form, the CDR3 reads TGCAGTGCCACACCTCTAACTAGCGGGGGTCCCTACGAGCAGTACTTC. Its translation is CSATPLTSGGPYEQYF.

V is TRBV15 and J is TRBJ2-1, with D possibly TRBD2 on 7 matching bases. Trimming removed 0 bases at V and 8 bases at J, with 17 bases between. This CDR3 region has 16 residues. Germline CDR1 reads LNHNV; CDR2 reads YYDKDF (reference sequence). DNA of the CDR3: TGTGCCACCAGCAGAGATGGGGAGGGGGTCGGAGATGAGCAGTTCTTC. Encoded protein: CATSRDGEGVGDEQFF.

The chain has TRBV27 and TRBJ2-1; 13 bases match TRBD2. The ends lost 3 bases at V and 0 bases at J; junction bases unmatched: 5. The CDR3 totals 18 residues. Germline loops: CDR1 MNHEY, CDR2 SMNVEV (reference sequence). In DNA, the CDR3 is TGTGCCAGCAGTTTGGGACTAGCGGGGCTCAGCTCCTACAATGAGCAGTTCTTC. It is translated as CASSLGLAGLSSYNEQFF.

The table lists this clonotype with many counts. This rearrangement joins TRBV29-1 to TRBJ1-2; no clear D. Between the trimmed V and J ends, which lost 7 bases and 6 bases, there was a span of 9 bases. The CDR3 is made up of 10 amino acids. CDR1 is SQVTM, CDR2 ANQGSEA, per germline. The CDR3 nucleotides are TGCAGCGCCGAGGGAGATGGCTACACCTTC. This sequence encodes CSAEGDGYTF.

The J gene is TRBJ2-1, the V gene TRBV4-2, with 10 nucleotides matching TRBD2. The V gene end was trimmed by 3 bases and the J gene end by 7 bases; junction bases not matched to a gene: 12. Per germline, CDR1 LGHNA and CDR2 YNFKEQ. The CDR3 loop spans 17 amino acids. This chain's CDR3 is CASSHVIASGGLNEQFF. The CDR3 DNA reads TGTGCCAGCAGCCATGTCATTGCTAGCGGGGGTTTAAATGAGCAGTTCTTC.

The CDR3 sequence is CASSVRTGEPQDYGYTF. The CDR3 nucleotides read TGTGCCAGCAGCGTGCGGACAGGGGAACCCCAGGACTATGGCTACACCTTC. The chain recombines TRBV9 with TRBJ1-2; 9 bases line up with TRBD1. The CDR3 consists of 17 residues. Per germline, CDR1 SGDLS and CDR2 YYNGEE. V lost 2 bases and J lost 3; bases outside the gene matches: 11.

The chain joins TRBV9 to TRBJ2-2; TRBD1 agrees at 10 bases. Trimming at V came to 4 bases and at J to 3 bases, leaving 9 bases not matched to a gene. This CDR3 comprises 17 residues. Germline V gene sequence: CDR1 SGDLS, CDR2 YYNGEE. The CDR3 DNA is TGTGCCAGCAGCCCTAATGACAGGGGGCCATACACCGGGGAGCTGTTTTTT. This codes for CASSPNDRGPYTGELFF. The full variable domain, rest sourced from reference TRBV9 and TRBJ2-2, is DSGVTQTPKHLITATGQRVTLRCSPRSGDLSVYWYQQSLDQGLQFLIQYYNGEERAKGNILERFSAQQFPDLHSELNLSSLELGDSALYFCASSPNDRGPYTGELFFGEGSRLTVL.

The sample holds a few counts of this clonotype. The chain joins TRBV6-5 to TRBJ2-7, with TRBD2 identical over 7 bases. The CDR3 runs to 16 residues. Germline CDR1 is MNHEY and CDR2 is SVGAGI. With V trimmed by 0 bases and J by 4 bases, 9 bases remained unmatched. The CDR3 region has the DNA TGTGCCAGCAGTTACTCCGCTAGCGGAATGACTTACGAGCAGTACTTC. Protein: CASSYSASGMTYEQYF.

The J gene is TRBJ2-7, the V gene TRBV7-3; 8 bases line up with TRBD2. With V trimmed by 5 bases and J by 7 bases, 19 bases remained unmatched. In germline, CDR1 is SGHTA, CDR2 FQGTGA. There are 17 residues in the CDR3. In DNA, the CDR3 is TGTGCCAGCAGCCCCCAGCCAGGACTAGCATCCCACAATGAGCAGTACTTC. Its translation is CASSPQPGLASHNEQYF.

CDR3 coding DNA: TGTGCCGCGGGTGGGGCAGGGATCTCCTACGAGCAGTACTTC. It encodes CAAGGAGISYEQYF. The rearrangement links TRBV10-3 to TRBJ2-7; D might be TRBD1 or TRBD2, each matching 5 bases. V dropped 11 bases and J dropped 0 bases, with 17 bases sitting between them. There are 14 residues in the CDR3. The germline CDR1 and CDR2 sequences are ENHRY and SYGVKD.

The chain carries TRBV7-8 and TRBJ1-2, with 10 bases fitting TRBD1. V lost 5 bases and J lost 7; bases outside the gene matches: 4. This CDR3 is built from 13 residues. Germline V gene lookup returns CDR1 SGHVS and CDR2 FQNEAQ. The CDR3 loop is CASSPRTGGGYTF. CDR3 in DNA: TGTGCCAGCAGCCCTCGGACAGGGGGTGGCTACACCTTC.

This clonotype has a handful of counts. The chain links TRBV10-2 to TRBJ2-4; TRBD1 might be the D (5 bases). The J call may be in error: the DNA end matches TRBJ2-7 better. This CDR3 spans 13 amino acids. The germline V gene has CDR1 WSHSY and CDR2 SAAADI. CDR3 residues: CASSQGLSDEQYF. CDR3 nucleotides: TGCGCCAGCAGTCAGGGCCTCTCGGACGAGCAGTACTTC.

V and J are TRBV28 and TRBJ2-7, with D tentatively TRBD1 or TRBD2 (6 bases each). The germline gives CDR1 MDHEN, CDR2 SYDVKM. This CDR3 has 14 amino acids. Trimming took off 8 bases at V and 0 bases at J, with 14 bases between the two ends. CDR3 region: CASGGQSNSYEQYF. As DNA, the CDR3 is TGTGCCAGCGGGGGGCAGAGTAACTCCTACGAGCAGTACTTC.

The chain carries TRBV10-3 and TRBJ2-3; a weak D match, TRBD2 (6 bases). This CDR3 spans 15 amino acids. Trimming took 0 bases from V and 5 from J, leaving 12 bases between them. The germline V gene has CDR1 ENHRY and CDR2 SYGVKD. Here the CDR3 reads CAISESGGPQDTQYF. DNA of the CDR3: TGTGCCATCAGTGAGTCCGGGGGACCACAAGATACGCAGTATTTT.

J is TRBJ2-1 and V is TRBV7-2; tentatively, D is TRBD1 or TRBD2 (5 bases each). Trimming pared 11 bases from V and 7 bases from J, leaving 12 bases between. Germline V gene lookup returns CDR1 SGHTA and CDR2 FQGNSA. The CDR3 is made up of 11 amino acids. The CDR3 nucleotides are TGTGCCCTGGCAGGGAGTAATGAGCAGTTCTTC. Amino acid sequence: CALAGSNEQFF.

This clonotype was detected only once. The V gene is TRBV4-2, the J gene TRBJ2-7; possibly TRBD1 or TRBD2 for D (6 bases each). Judging by the DNA end, TRBJ2-5 fits better; the J call may be wrong. CDR1 is LGHNA, CDR2 YNFKEQ, per germline. The length of the CDR3 is 19 residues. The DNA of the CDR3 is TGTGCCAGCAGCCAAGATGGATGGGGGGCGCGGGAATCCCGGGAGACCCAGTACTTC. The encoded protein is CASSQDGWGARESRETQYF.

The chain has TRBV4-3 and TRBJ2-7; the D is unclear. Germline-derived CDR1 and CDR2 are LGHNA and YSLEER. V shed 1 base and J shed 0 bases, with 7 bases lying between them. The CDR3 runs 14 residues. The CDR3 DNA reads TGCGCCAGCAGCCAAGCGGTCGCCTCCTACGAGCAGTACTTC. It is translated as CASSQAVASYEQYF.

The chain couples TRBV20-1 to TRBJ1-5; a weak D match, TRBD1 (6 bases). CDR1 is DFQATT and CDR2 is SNEGSKA in the germline V gene (reference sequence). This CDR3 comprises 14 residues. Trimming took off 6 bases at V and 1 base at J, with 13 bases between the two ends. CDR3 in amino acids: CSAPPDSSNQPQHF. The CDR3, as DNA: TGCAGTGCCCCGCCGGACAGCAGCAATCAGCCCCAGCATTTT.

This clonotype was counted only a few times. The chain uses TRBV7-2 and TRBJ2-1, with 14 positions matching TRBD2. The junction had 9 bases not matched to a gene; V was cut back by 6 bases and J by 5 bases. CDR3 size: 17 residues. The germline gives CDR1 SGHTA, CDR2 FQGNSA. The CDR3: CASRGLAGVTVDNEQFF. The CDR3 bases are TGTGCCAGCAGGGGACTAGCGGGGGTCACGGTCGACAATGAGCAGTTCTTC.

This clonotype was counted a few times. The chain employs TRBV20-1 and TRBJ2-1, with TRBD1 matching over 7 bases. Germline-derived CDR1 and CDR2 are DFQATT and SNEGSKA (reference sequence). The CDR3 consists of 12 residues. V shed 5 bases and J 7 bases; nucleotides not matched to a gene: 5. The CDR3 loop reads CSAQIRGNEQFF. The CDR3 DNA sequence: TGCAGTGCTCAGATCAGGGGGAATGAGCAGTTCTTC.

This clonotype showed up just a few times. This sequence joins TRBV12-3 or TRBV12-4 and TRBJ2-1, with 12 bases fitting TRBD2. CDR3 size: 14 residues. Losses at the gene ends were 2 bases for V and 12 bases for J; bases not matched to a gene: 5. The CDR3: CASSLRPSGGVQFF. CDR3 DNA: TGTGCCAGCAGTTTAAGGCCTAGCGGGGGGGTGCAGTTCTTC.

CDR3 in DNA: TGTGCCAGCAGTTTACTCCCACGGGGGGGCGGCACCGGGGAGCTGTTTTTT. Translation: CASSLLPRGGGTGELFF. This sequence joins TRBV12-3 or TRBV12-4 and TRBJ2-2; 8 bases are shared with TRBD2. This CDR3 spans 17 amino acids. The junction had 9 bases not matched to a gene; V was cut back by 2 bases and J by 4 bases.

The CDR3 nucleotides read TGCGCCAGCAGCATGGCCTCTGGGGCCAACGTCCTGACTTTC. Protein product: CASSMASGANVLTF. The chain joins TRBV5-1 to TRBJ2-6; D is unclear. Germline CDR1 is SGHRS and CDR2 is YFSETQ. CDR3 size: 14 residues. Between the trimmed V and J ends, which lost 4 bases and 0 bases, there was a span of 5 bases.

V gene TRBV29-1 combines with J gene TRBJ2-1; the D gene is possibly TRBD1 (5 bases). The CDR3 totals 14 residues. The V gene's germline CDR1 is SQVTM and CDR2 ANQGSEA. The ends were cut back, 7 bases at V and 3 bases at J, with 16 bases in the middle. The CDR3 DNA sequence: TGCAGCGGGGGCTTTGTACTAAACTACAATGAGCAGTTCTTC. Translation gives CSGGFVLNYNEQFF.

The chain carries TRBV7-2 and TRBJ2-3; 13 bases are shared with TRBD2. The V segment lost 1 base and the J segment 9 bases; nucleotides outside the gene matches: 7. Germline loops: CDR1 SGHTA, CDR2 FQGNSA. The CDR3 extends over 16 amino acids. CDR3 sequence reads: CASSLVLAGGPLTQYF. CDR3 sequence (DNA): TGTGCCAGCAGCTTAGTACTAGCGGGGGGGCCTTTGACGCAGTATTTT.